This T cell receptor beta chain was sequenced for a study of cytomegalovirus exposure and HLA in healthy donors. This PCR relied on a set of 60 Vbeta primers and 13 Jbeta primers. The repertoire was sequenced with immunoSEQ multiplex PCR; TCRdb's copy has only in-frame clones and lacks some. The profile shows some 100,000 clones, 81% of them singletons. This clone was observed once. The germline V gene has CDR1 SGHRS and CDR2 YFSETQ. The CDR3 length is 16 residues. Trimming took 4 bases from V and 1 from J; bases not matched to a gene: 10. The chain joins TRBV5-1 to TRBJ1-1; 7 nucleotides match TRBD1. The TCR was taken from a girl aged 2 to 10 in good health and CMV-seropositive. The sequenced material came from PBMCs. CDR3 sequence reads: CASSPTEQGRNTEAFF. The DNA for the CDR3 is TGCGCCAGCAGCCCTACCGAACAGGGGAGGAACACTGAAGCTTTCTTT.